This is a list of T cell receptor beta chains from one sample in a study of graft-versus-host responses after intestinal transplantation. TCRdb's table, derived via immunoSEQ multiplex PCR, lists solely in-frame clones and lacks some. The data show tens of thousands of clones, around 93% seen once. The source was PBMCs, collected 98 days after intestinal transplantation. The receptors originated from a human patient who received an intestinal transplant, so some T cells may come from the graft donor. Each CDR3 is given with its conserved first and last residue. A D gene is named only where the DNA matches it firmly. Size is stated for part of the rows, as once, few or many counts, or as a class when the clone is expanded.

TRBV7-2	TRBJ2-3	-	-	CASSSWASDTQYF	TGTGCCAGCAGTTCATGGGCATCAGATACGCAGTATTTT
TRBV5-4	TRBJ2-3	TRBD1	-	CASSRGTGLSTDTQYF	TGTGCCAGCAGCCGCGGGACAGGGCTAAGCACAGATACGCAGTATTTT
TRBV19	TRBJ2-2	-	-	CASSSDWASVSRELFF	TGTGCCAGTAGTAGTGATTGGGCTAGCGTGAGTCGGGAGCTGTTTTTT
TRBV11-2	TRBJ2-4	-	-	CASSWESGGPGGVQYF	TGTGCCAGCAGCTGGGAGTCGGGGGGCCCCGGGGGCGTTCAGTACTTC
TRBV11-2	TRBJ1-5	-	-	CASSLIRQARFNQPQHF	TGTGCCAGCAGCCTTATAAGACAGGCCCGCTTCAATCAGCCCCAGCATTTT
TRBV28	TRBJ2-3	-	-	CASSIGGGPDTQYF	TGTGCCAGCAGTATAGGGGGGGGCCCAGATACGCAGTATTTT
TRBV5-1	TRBJ2-1	TRBD2	-	CASSAGLAGVNEQFF	TGCGCCAGCAGCGCGGGACTAGCGGGGGTCAATGAGCAGTTCTTC
TRBV7-3	TRBJ2-2	-	-	CASSLGAGELFF	TGTGCCAGCAGCTTAGGCGCCGGGGAGCTGTTTTTT
TRBV7-7	TRBJ2-3	TRBD2	-	CASSPGLAITDTQYF	TGTGCTAGCAGCCCGGGACTAGCAATCACAGATACGCAGTATTTT
TRBV4-1	TRBJ1-4	-	-	CASSSLQATNEKLFF	TGCGCCAGCAGTAGTTTACAGGCAACTAATGAAAAACTGTTTTTT
TRBV29-1	TRBJ2-3	TRBD2	-	CSGLLAGGGDTQYF	TGCAGCGGCCTACTAGCGGGAGGCGGAGATACGCAGTATTTT
TRBV4-1	TRBJ1-2	-	-	CASSQAIQGSWGYTF	TGCGCCAGCAGCCAAGCCATCCAGGGTAGTTGGGGCTACACCTTC
TRBV2	TRBJ2-3	TRBD2	-	CASEAASGASLTDTQYF	TGTGCCAGCGAGGCGGCTAGCGGGGCCTCACTCACAGATACGCAGTATTTT
TRBV27	TRBJ1-1	-	-	CASSFRGGNTEAFF	TGTGCCAGCAGTTTTCGGGGGGGGAACACTGAAGCTTTCTTT
TRBV5-6	TRBJ2-2	-	-	CASSDPGQRYTGELFF	TGTGCCAGCAGCGATCCGGGGCAGAGGTACACCGGGGAGCTGTTTTTT
TRBV7-3	TRBJ1-3	-	-	CACSLRGPVNSGNTIYF	TGTGCCTGCAGCTTAAGAGGGCCAGTCAACTCTGGAAACACTATATATTTT
TRBV5-1	TRBJ2-3	-	-	CASSLASSEDTQYF	TGCGCCAGCAGCTTGGCGAGTAGCGAAGATACGCAGTATTTT
TRBV7-9	TRBJ2-5	-	-	CASSSRTRRIQYF	TGTGCCAGCAGCTCCCGGACACGAAGGATCCAGTACTTC
TRBV18	TRBJ2-7	TRBD1	-	CASSPLMSDRGISYEQYF	TGTGCCAGCTCACCACTAATGTCCGACAGGGGGATCTCCTACGAGCAGTACTTC
TRBV2	TRBJ2-5	-	-	CASSLRQETQYF	TGTGCCAGCAGTCTTCGCCAAGAGACCCAGTACTTC
TRBV27	TRBJ2-7	TRBD1	-	CASSWLPGQGYEQYF	TGTGCCAGCAGTTGGCTCCCGGGACAGGGTTACGAGCAGTACTTC
TRBV7-2	TRBJ1-1	-	-	CASSLVGGGINTEAFF	TGTGCCAGCAGCTTAGTCGGGGGAGGTATTAACACTGAAGCTTTCTTT
TRBV27	TRBJ1-4	-	-	CASSLSAGLEKLFF	TGTGCCAGCAGTTTATCGGCAGGGTTAGAAAAACTGTTTTTT
TRBV7-2	TRBJ2-5	-	once	CASSLAPTSSQETQYF	TGTGCCAGCAGCTTAGCGCCCACTAGCAGTCAGGAGACCCAGTACTTC
TRBV7-6	TRBJ2-7	TRBD2	-	CASSSTSGYEQYF	TGTGCCAGCAGCTCCACTAGCGGCTACGAGCAGTACTTC
TRBV9	TRBJ2-5	TRBD2	-	CASSVGVGRGETQYF	TGTGCCAGCAGCGTAGGAGTTGGGAGGGGTGAGACCCAGTACTTC
TRBV25-1	TRBJ1-2	-	-	CASSQASTNYGYTF	TGTGCCAGCAGCCAAGCGTCCACTAACTATGGCTACACCTTC
TRBV19	TRBJ2-2	-	-	CASERTGELFF	TGTGCCAGTGAGAGGACCGGGGAGCTGTTTTTT
TRBV4-1	TRBJ1-6	-	-	CASSQDPWQGDSPLHF	TGCGCCAGCAGCCAAGATCCTTGGCAGGGAGATTCACCCCTCCACTTT
TRBV2	TRBJ2-3	-	-	CASSDPDTQYF	TGTGCCAGCAGTGACCCGGATACGCAGTATTTT
TRBV10-3	TRBJ2-1	TRBD2	-	CAISESCGSCYNEQFF	TGTGCCATCAGTGAGTCGTGCGGGAGTTGTTACAATGAGCAGTTCTTC
TRBV18	TRBJ2-1	TRBD2	-	CASSPVSPRLAGGWNEQFF	TGTGCCAGCTCACCAGTCTCTCCACGTCTAGCGGGAGGTTGGAATGAGCAGTTCTTC
TRBV6-5	TRBJ2-1	-	-	CASSYSIPKYNEQFF	TGTGCCAGCAGTTATTCGATACCAAAATACAATGAGCAGTTCTTC
TRBV5-1	TRBJ1-1	-	-	CASSLEVWGQTEAFF	TGCGCCAGCAGCTTGGAGGTTTGGGGGCAAACTGAAGCTTTCTTT
TRBV27	TRBJ1-5	TRBD1	-	CASRSRGQGFSARNQPQHF	TGTGCCAGCAGATCGCGTGGACAGGGGTTCTCCGCGCGCAATCAGCCCCAGCATTTT
TRBV5-1	TRBJ2-3	TRBD2	-	CASKAGGPQDTQYF	TGCGCCAGCAAAGCGGGGGGGCCTCAAGATACGCAGTATTTT
TRBV6-5	TRBJ2-1	TRBD1	-	CASSYNRDSADGQFF	TGTGCCAGCAGTTACAACCGGGACAGTGCAGATGGGCAGTTCTTC
TRBV4-1	TRBJ1-1	-	-	CASSQDSVSIQGNTEAFF	TGCGCCAGCAGCCAGGATTCCGTCTCAATTCAGGGGAACACTGAAGCTTTCTTT
TRBV11-3	TRBJ2-2	TRBD1	-	CASSLKGFSGTGNTGELFF	TGTGCCAGCAGCTTGAAAGGGTTCTCCGGGACAGGCAACACCGGGGAGCTGTTTTTT
TRBV7-9	TRBJ1-5	-	-	CASSSRLNQPQHF	TGTGCCAGCAGCTCCAGGCTCAATCAGCCCCAGCATTTT
TRBV19	TRBJ2-2	-	-	CASRRGSDTGELFF	TGTGCCAGCCGAAGGGGTTCGGACACCGGGGAGCTGTTTTTT
TRBV6-5	TRBJ2-3	TRBD2	-	CASSYQRGVWDTQYF	TGTGCCAGCAGTTACCAGCGGGGGGTATGGGATACGCAGTATTTT